These 30 T cell receptor beta chains were all obtained from the same sample, sequenced in a study of cytomegalovirus exposure and HLA in healthy donors (dated 2017 in TCRdb). To prepare the library, the immunoSEQ multiplex PCR assay was applied. A mixture of 60 forward primers for TCR Vbeta segments and 13 reverse primers for TCR Jbeta segments was used in the multiplex PCR. Held by TCRdb, this immuneACCESS table contains in-frame sequences only and omits some clones. Under half of the omission traces to an unresolved V gene where checked; the cause of the rest is unknown. Across this sample there are around 220,000 clones, with under 80% seen only once. The ten largest clones capture 0.2% to 0.25% of the sample. Sequenced: PBMCs. The receptor source for this set is a girl aged 2 to 9 in good health and CMV-seronegative.

The gene calls are TRBV6-5 and TRBJ2-5, with 8 bases identical to TRBD2. Judging by the DNA end, TRBJ2-7 fits better; the J call may be wrong. Germline CDR1 is MNHEY and CDR2 is SVGAGI. This CDR3 comprises 14 residues. The DNA for the CDR3 is TGTGCCAGCAGGGGGACTAGGAGCTCCTACGAGCAGTACTTC. Amino acid sequence: CASRGTRSSYEQYF.

The chain uses TRBV12-2 and TRBJ1-1. TRBV12-2 counts as a pseudogene. This CDR3 region has 17 residues. This CDR3 is CASRLGWRVTVATEAFF. The CDR3 nucleotides are TGTGCAAGTCGCTTAGGATGGCGGGTAACAGTGGCCACTGAAGCTTTCTTT.

The sample holds a few counts of this clone. J is TRBJ2-7 and V is TRBV6-5; tentatively, D is TRBD1 (6 bases). V shed 9 bases and J shed 0 bases, with 9 bases lying between them. The CDR3 runs to 12 residues. The germline gives CDR1 MNHEY, CDR2 SVGAGI. The CDR3, as DNA: TGTGCCAGTACAGGGAGCTCCTACGAGCAGTACTTC. Its translation: CASTGSSYEQYF.

J is TRBJ2-5 and V is TRBV25-1; perhaps TRBD2 as D (5 bases). V was clipped by 4 bases and J by 1 base, with 13 bases between them. Germline CDR1 and CDR2: MGHDK and SYGVNS. CDR3 length: 15 residues. CDR3 coding DNA: TGTGCCAGCAGTGGAGGGCTCCAGAGCCAAGAGACCCAGTACTTC. Its protein product is CASSGGLQSQETQYF.

The chain uses TRBV29-1 and TRBJ1-1; a possible D gene is TRBD1 (5 bases). This CDR3 has 12 residues. CDR1 is SQVTM and CDR2 is ANQGSEA in the germline V gene. V was pared by 7 bases and J by 5 bases, with 14 bases between. The CDR3 spells CSGRREGTEAFF. DNA of the CDR3: TGCAGCGGTCGCAGGGAGGGGACTGAAGCTTTCTTT.

The rearrangement links TRBV7-9 to TRBJ2-7; a possible D gene is TRBD2 (5 bases). The CDR3 extends over 16 amino acids. Germline V gives CDR1 SEHNR, CDR2 FQNEAQ (reference sequence). The V end was cut by 5 bases, the J end by 2 bases, with 19 bases between. For the CDR3, the DNA is TGTGCCAGCAGCCCGGGTTGGGGAGAGATAACCTACGAGCAGTACTTC. This sequence encodes CASSPGWGEITYEQYF.

The chain is built from TRBV30 and TRBJ2-2; D remains ambiguous. Germline CDR1 reads GTSNPN; CDR2 reads SVGIG (reference sequence). CDR3 length: 16 residues. Trimming pared 0 bases from V and 0 bases from J, leaving 11 bases between. The CDR3 here is CAWSVRSTANTGELFF. DNA for the CDR3: TGTGCCTGGAGTGTACGTTCCACGGCGAACACCGGGGAGCTGTTTTTT.

There are a few counts of this clone. Written as DNA, the CDR3 is TGTGCCAGCAGCTTGGCCGTTCAGGCCCCAATACGAGCTTTCTTT. Translating gives CASSLAVQAPIRAFF. The chain employs TRBV5-4 and TRBJ1-1; no clear D. Germline V gives CDR1 SGHNT, CDR2 YYREEE (reference sequence). Trimming cost V 0 bases and J 10 bases, with 19 bases left between them. The CDR3 totals 15 residues. Supplemented by reference TRBV5-4 and TRBJ1-1, the full variable domain reads ETGVTQSPTHLIKTRGQQVTLRCSSQSGHNTVSWYQQALGQGPQFIFQYYREEENGRGNFPPRFSGLQFPNYSSELNVNALELDDSALYLCASSLAVQAPIRAFFGQGTRLTVV.

This clone occurred once. The chain joins TRBV6-5 to TRBJ1-5; possible D gene TRBD1, 5 bases. CDR1 MNHEY and CDR2 SVGAGI come from the germline V gene. The CDR3 has 14 amino acids. Trimming stripped 6 bases from V and 0 bases from J, with 9 bases between. CDR3 loop: CASSDRGSNQPQHF. As DNA, the CDR3 is TGTGCCAGCAGCGATAGGGGTAGCAATCAGCCCCAGCATTTT.

The CDR3 reads CASTGLAVYEQYF. DNA of the CDR3: TGTGCCAGCACCGGACTAGCGGTCTACGAGCAGTACTTC. The chain recombines TRBV11-2 with TRBJ2-7, with 10 bases aligning to TRBD2. CDR1 and CDR2 (germline): SGHAT, FQNNGV. The CDR3 consists of 13 residues. After removal of 7 bases from V and 3 bases from J, the junction contained 3 bases not matched to a gene.

The chain links TRBV6-1 to TRBJ1-2; the D is unclear. The CDR3 runs 12 residues. Trimming removed 1 base at V and 8 bases at J, with 8 bases between. Germline V gene data show CDR1 as MNHNS and CDR2 as SASEGT. CDR3 sequence reads: CASSEDTGGYTF. CDR3 DNA: TGTGCCAGCAGTGAAGATACCGGGGGCTACACCTTC.

The chain carries TRBV5-4 and TRBJ2-7; 9 bases are a match to TRBD2. Germline loops: CDR1 SGHNT, CDR2 YYREEE (reference sequence). The J segment lost 0 bases and the V segment lost 5 bases, leaving 3 bases of the junction unmatched. CDR3 size: 14 residues. CDR3 in amino acids: CASRVSGSSYEQYF. The CDR3 DNA is TGTGCCAGCAGAGTTAGCGGGAGCTCCTACGAGCAGTACTTC.

The chain couples TRBV5-4 to TRBJ2-3; D gene uncertain. From germline, CDR1 is SGHNT and CDR2 YYREEE (reference sequence). The CDR3 consists of 15 residues. The ends were cut back, 0 bases at V and 0 bases at J, with 8 bases in the middle. The CDR3 sequence is CASSLESVSTDTQYF. The CDR3, as DNA: TGTGCCAGCAGCTTGGAATCGGTCAGCACAGATACGCAGTATTTT.

A few counts support this clone. The rearrangement joins TRBV4-1 to TRBJ1-1; D unclear. V lost 0 bases and J lost 4, with 6 bases in between. The CDR3 totals 13 residues. The germline gives CDR1 MGHRA, CDR2 YSYEKL. The CDR3 is CASSQDRSTEAFF. CDR3 nucleotide sequence: TGCGCCAGCAGCCAAGACCGCAGCACTGAAGCTTTCTTT.

The chain combines TRBV7-9 with TRBJ2-1, with 10 bases lining up with TRBD1. The CDR3 has 13 amino acids. Germline V gene data show CDR1 as SEHNR and CDR2 as FQNEAQ (reference sequence). Unmatched junction bases numbered 0, after V lost 1 base and J lost 9 bases. CDR3 sequence: CASSLGTGGEQFF. CDR3 in DNA: TGTGCCAGCAGCTTAGGGACAGGGGGTGAGCAGTTCTTC.

The CDR3, as DNA: TGTGCCAGCAGCCTCGGGATGGAGGGCACTCAGCCCCAGCATTTT. It yields the protein CASSLGMEGTQPQHF. This chain connects TRBV5-6 to TRBJ1-5, with D unclear. Germline CDR1 is SGHDT and CDR2 is YYEEEE. The CDR3 is 15 amino acids. V was trimmed by 4 bases and J by 6 bases, leaving 17 bases between them.

J is TRBJ2-2 and V is TRBV2; the match to TRBD2 covers 7 bases. After removal of 6 bases from V and 6 bases from J, the junction contained 10 bases not matched to a gene. Looked up from germline, CDR1 is SNHLY and CDR2 is FYNNEI. The CDR3 loop spans 15 amino acids. CDR3 amino acids: CASREARGGPGELFF. The CDR3 DNA follows: TGTGCCAGCAGAGAGGCCCGGGGAGGGCCCGGGGAGCTGTTTTTT.

The rearrangement links TRBV11-2 to TRBJ2-7; the D gene is possibly TRBD1 (6 bases). The length of the CDR3 is 15 residues. CDR1 is SGHAT and CDR2 is FQNNGV in the germline V gene. Deletions cut 5 bases from V and 0 bases from J, with 14 bases between. The CDR3 here is CASSRRGQGSYEQYF. For the CDR3, the DNA is TGTGCCAGCAGCCGCAGGGGTCAGGGCTCCTACGAGCAGTACTTC.

The V gene is TRBV9, the J gene TRBJ2-7, with D maybe TRBD2 (5 bases). The CDR3 sequence is 13 residues long. V shed 4 bases and J shed 2 bases, with 10 bases lying between them. Germline V gene data show CDR1 as SGDLS and CDR2 as YYNGEE. This chain's CDR3 is CASSRAGAYEQYF. CDR3 coding DNA: TGTGCCAGCAGCCGGGCGGGCGCCTACGAGCAGTACTTC.

The chain links TRBV25-1 to TRBJ1-2, with 7 bases fitting TRBD1. Germline values: CDR1 MGHDK, CDR2 SYGVNS. With 4 bases clipped from V and 3 bases from J, the junction kept 5 bases outside the gene matches. This CDR3 contains 14 residues. The CDR3 coding sequence is TGTGCCAGCAGTGCCCTAGACAGGGACTATGGCTACACCTTC. Its protein is CASSALDRDYGYTF.

The chain recombines TRBV6-1 with TRBJ1-3; the D is unclear. The V and J ends lost 7 bases and 4 bases respectively, with 8 bases between them. Germline lookup yields CDR1 MNHNS and CDR2 SASEGT. This CDR3 spans 12 amino acids. The CDR3 DNA sequence: TGTGCCAGCATTTATCGGGGAAACACCATATATTTT. Amino acids: CASIYRGNTIYF.

The genes are TRBV5-1 and TRBJ2-3; 8 bases map to TRBD2. The CDR3 spans 14 residues. The ends lost 5 bases at V and 5 bases at J; junction bases unmatched: 7. The germline V gene has CDR1 SGHRS and CDR2 YFSETQ. CDR3 nucleotides: TGCGCCAGCAGGCCGGGGGGGGCCAGAGATACGCAGTATTTT. Its translation: CASRPGGARDTQYF.

The chain combines TRBV10-2 with TRBJ2-7; 8 bases line up with TRBD1. The trim removed 7 bases at V and 1 base at J, leaving 6 bases unmatched. CDR1 is WSHSY and CDR2 is SAAADI in the germline V gene. The CDR3 totals 14 residues. The CDR3 DNA reads TGCGCCAGCATTAAACAGGGGGTTTCCTACGAGCAGTACTTC. This codes for CASIKQGVSYEQYF.

This clone was detected once. The V and J genes are TRBV7-2 and TRBJ1-2, with 10 positions matching TRBD1. From germline, CDR1 is SGHTA and CDR2 FQGNSA. The length of the CDR3 is 15 residues. After removal of 5 bases from V and 5 bases from J, the junction contained 8 bases not matched to a gene. The CDR3 DNA is TGTGCCAGCAGCCTCGAGGGACAGGGGCTTTATGGCTACACCTTC. Its protein is CASSLEGQGLYGYTF.

The V call is TRBV18, the J call TRBJ2-1; D might be TRBD2 (7 bases). Trimming shortened V by 2 bases and J by 7 bases, and 15 bases separated the two germline ends. Germline assignment: CDR1 KGHSH and CDR2 LQKENI. The CDR3 runs 15 residues. The CDR3 DNA follows: TGTGCCAGCTCACCAAGGGGGGGTCCGGGAAATGAGCAGTTCTTC. This encodes CASSPRGGPGNEQFF.

The V call is TRBV29-1, the J call TRBJ2-1, with D uncertain. This CDR3 region has 10 residues. V gave up 4 bases and J gave up 8 bases, with 6 bases separating them. Germline V gives CDR1 SQVTM, CDR2 ANQGSEA. This chain's CDR3 is CSVAGDEQFF. DNA for the CDR3: TGCAGCGTTGCTGGAGATGAGCAGTTCTTC.

The chain recombines TRBV6-5 with TRBJ1-1, with no clear D. Trimming took 4 bases from V and 2 from J, leaving 11 bases between them. The length of the CDR3 is 14 residues. Germline CDR1 reads MNHEY; CDR2 reads SVGAGI. The CDR3 loop reads CASSSMRANTEAFF. As DNA, the CDR3 is TGTGCCAGCAGTTCTATGAGGGCCAACACTGAAGCTTTCTTT.

The gene calls are TRBV29-1 and TRBJ1-1; 8 bases fit TRBD1. The CDR3 has 14 amino acids. V lost 2 bases to trimming and J lost 3 bases; unmatched junction nucleotides: 5. Germline values: CDR1 SQVTM, CDR2 ANQGSEA. The chain's CDR3 is CSVENRGFYTEAFF. The CDR3 DNA sequence: TGCAGCGTTGAAAACAGGGGGTTTTACACTGAAGCTTTCTTT.

The chain couples TRBV12-5 to TRBJ2-5; the D gene is possibly TRBD1 (5 bases). V lost 0 bases and J lost 5, with 13 bases in between. From germline, CDR1 is LGHNT and CDR2 FRNRAP. This CDR3 has 15 amino acids. CDR3 sequence (DNA): TGTGCTAGTGGTTTGGTTGGGGCCCTAGGGGAGACCCAGTACTTC. Protein sequence: CASGLVGALGETQYF.

The J gene is TRBJ2-5, the V gene TRBV5-1, with TRBD2 identical over 10 bases. J was trimmed by 5 bases and V by 2 bases; bases with no gene match: 3. Germline V gene lookup returns CDR1 SGHRS and CDR2 YFSETQ. The CDR3 extends over 14 amino acids. The CDR3 protein is CASSLLAGSETQYF. The CDR3 region has the DNA TGCGCCAGCAGCTTACTAGCGGGGAGTGAGACCCAGTACTTC.